The rows below give T cell receptor beta chains drawn from one sample of a study of memory CD4+ T cells and cytomegalovirus serostatus. Assay: immunoSEQ multiplex PCR; the TCRdb copy retains only in-frame clones and omits some. The sample records 55,000 or so clones, around 82% being singletons. Sequenced input: memory CD4+ T cells from blood. Receptors were obtained from an adult in good health and CMV-seropositive. CDR3s include the opening cysteine and the closing phenylalanine or tryptophan.

V gene	J gene	CDR3 protein
TRBV6-5	TRBJ1-4	CASSRGVGEKLFF
TRBV5-5	TRBJ1-2	CASSPGLVSYGYTF
TRBV6-4	TRBJ2-1	CASSPGTSGEPPQSYNEQFF
TRBV27	TRBJ1-2	CASGEGYYGYTF
TRBV7-6	TRBJ2-5	CASSLGYPASGGVETQYF
TRBV4-3	TRBJ1-4	CASSHIGGQPPEKLFF
TRBV7-9	TRBJ2-4	CASSPRELNIQYF
TRBV15	TRBJ1-4	CATSRAGSWEEKLFF
TRBV11-2	TRBJ1-1	CASSFSNLNTEAFF
TRBV28	TRBJ1-2	CASITSGGRGGYTF
TRBV7-9	TRBJ2-3	CASSSADTQYF
TRBV5-4	TRBJ2-1	CASRSDLGHEQFF
TRBV5-6	TRBJ1-2	CASSWERAPLHTF
TRBV4-2	TRBJ1-4	CASSQERGEKLFF
TRBV7-2	TRBJ2-7	CASSSLERSEQYF
TRBV27	TRBJ1-6	CASSLSGSYNSPLHF
TRBV6-4	TRBJ2-3	CASSELAGAAQYF
TRBV6-1	TRBJ1-5	CASDLNSNQPQHF
TRBV11-2	TRBJ1-4	CASSRGQLNEKLFF
TRBV11-1	TRBJ2-3	CASSPTGGARTQYF
TRBV11-2	TRBJ1-1	CASSLDRGQKAFF
TRBV28	TRBJ1-1	CASSLSPIRGNTEAFF